The T cell receptor (beta chain) under discussion was sequenced for a study of T cells in Graves' hyperthyroidism and ophthalmopathy (dated by TCRdb to between 2018 and 2021). Broadly, across the study: Peripheral blood was collected at initial diagnosis, before any treatment. For training and testing, the approximately 92 patients in the discovery cohort were randomly divided in a 7:3 ratio. The paper reports TCR Vbeta CDR3 sequencing of roughly 140 peripheral blood samples: under 45 ophthalmopathy, under 85 hyperthyroidism and around 17 progressor patients. Following sampling, methimazole starting at 30 mg daily was given to hyperthyroidism patients, and high-dose intravenous methylprednisolone was given to ophthalmopathy patients. An independent validation cohort of about 19 hyperthyroidism patients and over 15 patients who later progressed to ophthalmopathy tested prospective prediction of ophthalmopathy. The study also compared thyroid tissue and blood T-cell repertoires from five or six Graves' hyperthyroidism patients. To identify distinguishing TCR V-J signatures, a discovery cohort of some 99 patients was used, comprising 43 with Graves' ophthalmopathy and roughly 60 with stable Graves' hyperthyroidism.

Findings and caveats that apply to the study as a whole: Most expanded thyroid clonotypes (frequency above 0.001) were also detected in blood, a finding suggesting that blood repertoires may reflect thyroid immune responses. Sample size was not statistically predetermined, and blinding of investigators to group allocation was not performed. In validation, progression to ophthalmopathy was predicted by the model with almost 71% sensitivity and roughly 76% specificity, a median of approximately 7.1 months before onset. Ophthalmopathy was separated from stable hyperthyroidism by a 13 V-J signature model, with approximately 89% sensitivity and roughly 84% specificity obtained in cross-validation and 80%/75% obtained in testing.

The CDR1 and CDR2 encoded by the germline V gene are SGHNT and YENEEA. The CDR3 goes from the cysteine to the phenylalanine over 15 residues. Only the CDR3 portion is preserved as DNA: 45 bases, with reading frame beginning at the first base. V loses 4 bases of germline sequence and J loses 1 base, and the interval between the two ends is 11 bases. TCR beta CDR3 regions were amplified from RNA transcripts. For the first round of RT-PCR on the TCR CDR3, the HTBI primer set was used together with the Qiagen OneStep RT-PCR kit. A second multiplex PCR round built the libraries, followed by size selection and purification. Paired-end sequencing of the libraries was performed with 100 bp reads on an Illumina HiSeq2000. For the original study's pipeline: SOAPnuke was used to process the raw data, throwing out any read that contained adapters or uncalled bases, had a mean Phred below 15, or lacked an exact constant-primer or identifier match. High-quality paired reads were merged using COPE v1.2.5, and each unique nucleotide sequence was defined as a clonotype. MiTCR v1.1 was used to align clonotypes to the IMGT TRBV, TRBD and TRBJ reference segments. The analysis was restricted to V-J combinations with a frequency above 0.0001, which together covered approximately 99% of the repertoires. The TCS score was defined as the ratio of F50 (clonal expansion) to E x V (chaos), calculated using BLOSUM62-based TCRdist between CDR3 peptides within each V-J. Welch's t-statistics and random forest reduced just over 500 V-J features to fewer than 15, which were used in a naive Bayes classifier (R e1071). TCRdb cleaned the public reads at Q25 with fastp, built clones with MiXCR and kept in-frame beta chains. Here each entry gathers all rows of one CDR3 protein and keeps the most common genes and DNA. TCRdb, rather than the study authors, made the V and J calls. Across this sample there are approximately 410,000 distinct CDR3 sequences, with roughly 14% seen only once. Of the sample, 13% is held by the ten largest clones.

This clonotype was counted at least ten times. Its specific antigen is unknown. The input lacks base qualities; no much larger clone sits a single base away. Ophthalmopathy patients had moderately to severely active disease, Clinical Activity Score of at least 3, NOSPECS grade of at least 4, and duration under 3 months. The study excluded patients with uncontrolled infections, other autoimmune diseases, pregnancy or lactation. Clinical symptoms, serum thyroxine and TRAb, thyroid ultrasound, and orbital computed tomography formed the basis for the diagnoses. Ficoll-Paque density gradient centrifugation was used to isolate PBMCs from 8.5 to 10 ml of fresh peripheral blood. Total RNA was extracted with Trizol reagent, and quality was checked on an Agilent 2100 Bioanalyzer.

The sequence came from a man between 18 and 29 years old with Graves' ophthalmopathy. The chain is assembled from TRBV11-3 and TRBJ2-1; no D gene is confidently identified. The source material was blood. The CDR3 region has the sequence CASSSTDGSYNEQFF. The DNA reads as follows: TGTGCCAGCAGCTCGACGGACGGTTCCTACAATGAGCAGTTCTTC.